This T cell receptor beta chain was profiled in a study of T cells expressing NK-cell markers (TCRdb year 2020). At the level of the whole study: TCR beta-chain repertoires were profiled in sorted CD3+CD56+NKG2C+, CD3+CD56+NKG2C- and CD3+CD56-NKG2C+ T-cell subsets from several donors. Of the eight sequenced donors, seven were found to be HCMV-seropositive and one was found to be HCMV-seronegative. All eight donors whose samples were sequenced were randomly selected healthy volunteers, three of them men and five women. Illumina HiSeq 2000/2500, MiSeq or NextSeq was used to sequence libraries as 2 x 150 bp reads. Overall results and qualifications from the work: Those dominant clonotypes were again the most abundant among CD3+CD56-NKG2C+ cells in four donors, at roughly 25-60.1%. In six donors, the dominant CD3+CD56+NKG2C+ clonotypes ranked among the top 10 CD8+ clonotypes, making up about 1.0-7.5% of CD8+ T cells. Whether the expanded NKG2C-expressing T cell clones were specific for HCMV antigens remained unclear.

TCRdb names Illumina HiSeq 2000 as the instrument used. TCR beta cDNA libraries were prepared using 5'RACE template switching, which introduced a universal primer site and unique molecular identifiers. cDNA synthesis was primed from the TCR beta constant segment and was followed by two successive PCR amplification steps. In the authors' own workflow: MIGEC was used to demultiplex reads and group the reads by UMI, and MiTCR was used to assemble and quantify clonotypes. To exclude erroneous sequences, only TCR cDNA sequences supported by at least two reads were retained. The tcR package was used for downstream repertoire analysis, and clonotypes were matched between fractions using CDR3 nucleotide sequence together with V segment. Antigen specificity was annotated against VDJdb with VDJmatch, allowing one amino acid substitution in CDR3. Each CDR3 protein sequence appears as one entry after TCRdb reprocessed the reads, and no DNA is included. These V and J calls originate from TCRdb's pipeline instead of the authors' own analysis. This sample's table carries some 110,000 distinct CDR3 sequences. The ten biggest clones cover around 20% of the sample.

Including cysteine and phenylalanine, the CDR3 has 13 amino acids. The protein alone is recorded here. The germline V gene encodes CDR1 SGDLS and CDR2 YYNGEE. With regard to this clonotype: Which antigen it targets is not known.

HCMV serostatus was determined by detecting HCMV-specific IgG in serum with a commercial ELISA kit. Ficoll density gradient centrifugation was used to isolate peripheral blood mononuclear cells from blood. This chain joins TRBV9 to TRBJ2-7; TCRdb's assignment of TRBD1 cannot be checked, as there is no DNA. The receptor was derived from a woman aged 18 to 69 in good health. Input material: blood T cells: a sorted CD56 or NKG2C T cell subset, CD4+ or CD8+ T cells, or bulk PBMC T cells (not recorded which). The CDR3 here reads CASSGGDTHEQYF.